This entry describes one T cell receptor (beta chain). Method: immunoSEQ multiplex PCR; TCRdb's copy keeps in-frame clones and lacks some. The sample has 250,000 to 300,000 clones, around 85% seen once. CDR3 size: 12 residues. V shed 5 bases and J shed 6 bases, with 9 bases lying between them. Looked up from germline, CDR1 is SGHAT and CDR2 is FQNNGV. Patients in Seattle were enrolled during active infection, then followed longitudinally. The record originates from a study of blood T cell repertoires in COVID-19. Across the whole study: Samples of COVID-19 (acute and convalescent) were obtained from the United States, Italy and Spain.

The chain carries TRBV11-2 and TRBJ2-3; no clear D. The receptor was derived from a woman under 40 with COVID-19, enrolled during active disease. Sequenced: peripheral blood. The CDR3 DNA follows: TGTGCCAGCAGCCCCCCCGTCGATACGCAGTATTTT. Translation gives CASSPPVDTQYF.